This TCR beta chain appears in the sequencing data of a study of T cells in Graves' hyperthyroidism and ophthalmopathy. RNA transcripts provided the source from which TCR beta CDR3 regions were amplified. First-round RT-PCR targeting the TCR CDR3 was performed with the HTBI primer set. In TCRdb, the multiplex PCR reads were re-called with MiXCR into one record per CDR3 protein. Seen here are 400,000 to 550,000 distinct CDR3 sequences, 24% observed once, and the top ten hold about 10%. Germline CDR1 and CDR2: MNHNS and SASEGT. CDR3 length equals 17 residues. V shed 5 bases and J 0 bases; nucleotides not matched to a gene: 12. This clonotype was detected only a few times.

The chain recombines TRBV6-1 with TRBJ2-5; 7 positions match TRBD2. This receptor was identified in a woman in her 30s with Graves' ophthalmopathy. The specimen was blood. CDR3 DNA: TGTGCCAGCAGTCGCATCCTAGCGGAGGTATACCAAGAGACCCAGTACTTC. Residues: CASSRILAEVYQETQYF.